This TCR beta chain is drawn from a study of TIL therapy for anti-PD-1-resistant metastatic lung cancer. Whole-study context: Median tumor mutation burden was under 1.9 mutations per megabase.

Trimming took 7 bases from V and 4 from J, leaving 10 bases between them. The length of the CDR3 is 11 residues. Germline V gives CDR1 SQVTM, CDR2 ANQGSEA. Time point described: pre-treatment sample, taken before nivolumab and TIL therapy. Tumor tissue came from excised metastases, mostly pleural nodules or supraclavicular lymph nodes. Study-level points and caveats: Many TIL product clones were absent from baseline tumor, suggesting clonal contraction.

Note on this clone: No antigen is known for it.

Sequencing used immunoSEQ v3. Clones were read by immunoSEQ multiplex PCR, and TCRdb kept only the in-frame ones, dropping some. The table lists around 45,000 clones, about two thirds of them singletons. The specimen comprised tumor tissue, sampled at baseline. The rearrangement uses TRBV29-1 and TRBJ1-1; D call uncertain. This clonotype was obtained from a person between 30 and 80 years old with non-small cell lung cancer. CDR3 amino acids: CSATPGTEAFF. The CDR3 coding sequence is TGCAGCGCCACCCCGGGCACTGAAGCTTTCTTT.